The T cell receptor beta chain described here comes from a study of shared clonotypes between healthy human individuals. CDR3 length: 15 residues. Trimming took off 7 bases at V and 4 bases at J, with 18 bases between the two ends. Germline V lookup: CDR1 SGHTA, CDR2 FQGNSA. The data were produced by immunoSEQ multiplex PCR, yet TCRdb's version contains in-frame clones alone and is incomplete. The profile shows some 2,500,000 clones, just under 95% of them singletons. Sequenced sample: naive CD4+ T cells from PBMCs. Subset reported: CD45RA+ positively selected. The sequence derives from a man younger than 35 in good health. Some clones in this sample may be carry-over from other donors' samples. The rearrangement links TRBV7-2 to TRBJ2-3; possible D gene TRBD2, 5 bases. DNA for the CDR3: TGTGCCAGCAACCAACTAGATGGAGTGGCAGATACGCAGTATTTT. It specifies CASNQLDGVADTQYF.